A selection of T cell receptor beta chains follows, all from one sample in a study of identical twins. Each CDR3 protein gets one entry after TCRdb re-called the 5' RACE reads with MiXCR. The data show approximately 490,000 distinct CDR3 sequences, 20% to 25% seen once. Separately, the same data were catalogued under a study of yellow fever vaccine responses in identical twins.

The source material was CD4+ T cells sorted from blood. The receptors here all came from a woman aged 18-29 years in good health. The CDR3 runs from the conserved cysteine through the conserved F or W. The D gene is left open where the match is weak. Rows give clone size only sometimes, using once, few, many, or a class for an expanded clone.

few	TRBV20-1	14	.	TRBJ2-1	TGCAGTGCTAGAGATCGAGGTAGAACCAATGAGCAGTTCTTC	CSARDRGRTNEQFF
.	TRBV12-3/TRBV12-4	13	.	TRBJ1-1	TGTGCCAGCAGACGACAGGAAAACACTGAAGCTTTCTTT	CASRRQENTEAFF
.	TRBV3-1	19	TRBD2	TRBJ2-1	TGTGCCAGCAGCCAGAGGTCCCCTTTAGCGGGAGTGTCCTACAATGAGCAGTTCTTC	CASSQRSPLAGVSYNEQFF
.	TRBV2	16	TRBD1	TRBJ2-1	TGTGCCAGCAGCCCGGGACAGGGGTTTCGCTACAATGAGCAGTTCTTC	CASSPGQGFRYNEQFF
.	TRBV10-3	13	TRBD1	TRBJ2-1	TGTGCCATCAGTGCGGGACAGGGGTTTGAGCAGTTCTTC	CAISAGQGFEQFF
once	TRBV12-3/TRBV12-4	16	.	TRBJ2-1	TGTGCCAGCAGCCCTTCAGTCGGAGGGGTCTACAATGAGCAGTTCTTC	CASSPSVGGVYNEQFF
.	TRBV10-3	14	.	TRBJ1-6	TGTGCCATCAGTGAGAGGGCCGGAGATTCACCCCTCCACTTT	CAISERAGDSPLHF
.	TRBV12-3/TRBV12-4	11	.	TRBJ2-1	TGTGCCAGCAGAGTTATCAATGAGCAGTTCTTC	CASRVINEQFF
few	TRBV11-2	19	.	TRBJ2-1	TGTGCCAGCAGCTTAGTCCTCCGGACTACCCCGGGGGTCTACAATGAGCAGTTCTTC	CASSLVLRTTPGVYNEQFF
.	TRBV28	17	TRBD2	TRBJ2-1	TGTGCCAGCAGGGGCCTAGCGGGAGCTTGGACCTACAATGAGCAGTTCTTC	CASRGLAGAWTYNEQFF
few	TRBV24-1	14	.	TRBJ2-2	TGTGCCACCACCGGGGACACCGACACCGGGGAGCTGTTTTTT	CATTGDTDTGELFF
few	TRBV27	15	.	TRBJ2-3	TGTGCCAGCAGTGGCGTCCAGGGCCCCGCAGATACGCAGTATTTT	CASSGVQGPADTQYF
.	TRBV6-5	15	.	TRBJ2-1	TGTGCCAGCAGTTACTCCCGGAGCTCCTACAATGAGCAGTTCTTC	CASSYSRSSYNEQFF
.	TRBV20-1	13	.	TRBJ1-5	TGCAGTGCTACCGGGCCCTACAATCAGCCCCAGCATTTT	CSATGPYNQPQHF
.	TRBV12-3/TRBV12-4	14	.	TRBJ1-6	TGTGCCAGCAGTTTCGAACCCTATAATTCACCCCTCCACTTT	CASSFEPYNSPLHF
few	TRBV12-3/TRBV12-4	13	TRBD1	TRBJ1-1	TGTGCCAGCAGTTTCAGACAGGGCGCAGGGGCTTTCTTT	CASSFRQGAGAFF
few	TRBV7-3	14	.	TRBJ2-1	TGTGCCAGCAGCTTAACCCGGACGGACAATGAGCAGTTCTTC	CASSLTRTDNEQFF
.	TRBV11-1	20	.	TRBJ2-2	TGTGCCAGCAGCTTTGGTAGATGGGATTTCGCCGGGTTGAACACCGGGGAGCTGTTTTTT	CASSFGRWDFAGLNTGELFF
.	TRBV9	16	TRBD2	TRBJ2-2	TGTGCCAGCAGGGAGACTAGCGGGAGTTACGGCGGGGAGCTGTTTTTT	CASRETSGSYGGELFF
few	TRBV20-1	13	TRBD1	TRBJ2-1	TGCAGTGCTAGAGCTGCGACAGGGAATGAGCAGTTCTTC	CSARAATGNEQFF
many	TRBV7-8	14	TRBD1	TRBJ2-7	TGTGCCAGCAGCCCCACCGGGACAGGGTACGAGCAGTACTTC	CASSPTGTGYEQYF
few	TRBV2	16	.	TRBJ2-2	TGTGCCAGCAGTGTAACAGGGTCGAGTCCCACCGGGGAGCTGTTTTTT	CASSVTGSSPTGELFF
.	TRBV12-3/TRBV12-4	13	.	TRBJ2-1	TGTGCCAGCAGTTTGGCTAGCGACAATGAGCAGTTCTTC	CASSLASDNEQFF
.	TRBV10-3	15	TRBD2	TRBJ2-1	TGTGCCATCAGAGAGCGGGAGAGCTCCTACAATGAGCAGTTCTTC	CAIRERESSYNEQFF
.	TRBV11-2	17	.	TRBJ2-4	TGTGCCAGCAGCTTAGGAGGCGGGGTCGTAGCCAAAAACATTCAGTACTTC	CASSLGGGVVAKNIQYF
few	TRBV7-9	15	.	TRBJ2-1	TGTGCCAGCAGCTTAGTCGTCGGGAGAGGGGGTGAGCAGTTCTTC	CASSLVVGRGGEQFF
few	TRBV2	18	TRBD1	TRBJ1-1	TGTGCCAGCAGTGAAAGATTGGGCTACAGGGGTTCAAGGACTGAAGCTTTCTTT	CASSERLGYRGSRTEAFF
once	TRBV25-1	14	TRBD1	TRBJ2-7	TGTGCCAGCAGTGTTGGACAGGGGGCTGAGGAGCAGTACTTC	CASSVGQGAEEQYF
.	TRBV11-2	14	TRBD2	TRBJ2-7	TGTGCCAGCAGCTTTAGCGGGAGGTACCACGAGCAGTACTTC	CASSFSGRYHEQYF
.	TRBV7-8	16	.	TRBJ2-1	TGTGCCAGCAGCTTAGGTAACCGAGGCGGAATCGGTGAGCAGTTCTTC	CASSLGNRGGIGEQFF
.	TRBV3-1	16	.	TRBJ1-1	TGTGCCAGCAGCCCCCGGGGGGCAGGGGCGACCACTGAAGCTTTCTTT	CASSPRGAGATTEAFF
few	TRBV11-2	15	.	TRBJ1-1	TGTGCCAGCAGCTTAGTGCGGGGACGGGACACTGAAGCTTTCTTT	CASSLVRGRDTEAFF
.	TRBV20-1	15	.	TRBJ1-2	TGCAGTGCTAGAGATAAACCAGGGCCTGTATATGGCTACACCTTC	CSARDKPGPVYGYTF
.	TRBV25-1	14	.	TRBJ1-6	TGTGCCAGCAGTGAATGGGACTCTTATTCACCCCTCCACTTT	CASSEWDSYSPLHF
.	TRBV12-3/TRBV12-4	16	.	TRBJ1-3	TGTGCCAGCAGTTCCCCCTTTGTAATATCTGGAAACACCATATATTTT	CASSSPFVISGNTIYF
few	TRBV20-1	12	.	TRBJ2-7	TGCAGTGCTAGAACTAGTTTCCACGAGCAGTACTTC	CSARTSFHEQYF
many	TRBV5-1	12	.	TRBJ2-1	TGCGCCAGCAGCGTGGGGTACAATGAGCAGTTCTTC	CASSVGYNEQFF
few	TRBV18	14	.	TRBJ2-7	TGTGCCAGCTCATCGCGCTTGGTAGGGGACGAGCAGTACTTC	CASSSRLVGDEQYF
few	TRBV5-1	15	.	TRBJ2-1	TGCGCCAGCAGCTTGGTTTTAATTACCTACAATGAGCAGTTCTTC	CASSLVLITYNEQFF
.	TRBV19	16	TRBD1	TRBJ2-7	TGTGCCAGTAGTATAGTCCCCGGGACAGGCCCCTACGAGCAGTACTTC	CASSIVPGTGPYEQYF
few	TRBV28	14	.	TRBJ2-7	TGTGCCAGCAGTTTGGGGCAGGTCAGGGGCGAGCAGTACTTC	CASSLGQVRGEQYF
few	TRBV28	11	.	TRBJ2-3	TGTGCCAGCAGTGTACGGAATACGCAGTATTTT	CASSVRNTQYF
.	TRBV19	14	TRBD1	TRBJ2-2	TGTGCCAGTAGGTTGGGACAGGGCACCGGGGAGCTGTTTTTT	CASRLGQGTGELFF
few	TRBV12-5	17	TRBD1	TRBJ2-7	TGTGCTAGTGGTTTGAGGTCCGGGACAGGGGGCTACTACGAGCAGTACTTC	CASGLRSGTGGYYEQYF
.	TRBV6-1	12	.	TRBJ1-1	TGTGCCAGCGGACAGCGGACCACTGAAGCTTTCTTT	CASGQRTTEAFF
.	TRBV5-1	15	.	TRBJ2-1	TGCGCCAGCACCTCCGCGGGATGGTATTACAATGAGCAGTTCTTC	CASTSAGWYYNEQFF
.	TRBV7-9	16	TRBD1	TRBJ1-5	TGTGCCAGCAGCTTAGAGGGACAGGCTACAAATCAGCCCCAGCATTTT	CASSLEGQATNQPQHF
.	TRBV5-1	15	TRBD2	TRBJ2-2	TGCGCCAGCAGTCCTGAGCGGGGGCTCACCGGGGAGCTGTTTTTT	CASSPERGLTGELFF
many	TRBV18	15	TRBD1	TRBJ1-1	TGTGCCAGCTCACCCCCTGGGACAGGGAACACTGAAGCTTTCTTT	CASSPPGTGNTEAFF
few	TRBV12-3/TRBV12-4	13	.	TRBJ1-2	TGTGCCAGCGCCCAGGAGTCAGGCTATGGCTACACCTTC	CASAQESGYGYTF
once	TRBV6-1	15	TRBD1	TRBJ2-1	TGTGCCAGCAGACCTTCGGGACAGGGCTACAATGAGCAGTTCTTC	CASRPSGQGYNEQFF
.	TRBV12-3/TRBV12-4	13	.	TRBJ2-1	TGTGCCAGCAGTTTAGTAACCTACAATGAGCAGTTCTTC	CASSLVTYNEQFF
.	TRBV7-6	15	.	TRBJ2-3	TGTGCCAGCAGCGCACTGGGCCATAGTGTGGATACGCAGTATTTT	CASSALGHSVDTQYF
many	TRBV14	15	TRBD2	TRBJ2-5	TGTGCCAGCCGCCGGAGCGGGAGGCTTGGAGAGACCCAGTACTTC	CASRRSGRLGETQYF
.	TRBV3-1	15	TRBD1	TRBJ2-3	TGTGCCAGCACGCAATTTGGACAGGGGGTTGGAATGCAGTATTTT	CASTQFGQGVGMQYF
.	TRBV4-1	15	.	TRBJ1-1	TGCGCCAGCAGCCAAGATTTCCCCCGTAGCACTGAAGCTTTCTTT	CASSQDFPRSTEAFF
many	TRBV5-1	15	TRBD2	TRBJ2-3	TGCGCCAGCAGCTTGGACGGGGGGAGCACAGATACGCAGTATTTT	CASSLDGGSTDTQYF
.	TRBV9	14	.	TRBJ2-1	TGTGCCAGCAGCAGAGGTAGCGGCAACAATGAGCAGTTCTTC	CASSRGSGNNEQFF
few	TRBV12-3/TRBV12-4	16	.	TRBJ2-2	TGTGCCAGCAGCAGCATCAGGACTCGGAACACCGGGGAGCTGTTTTTT	CASSSIRTRNTGELFF
many	TRBV9	12	.	TRBJ2-2	TGTGCCAGCAGCGATAACACCGGGGAGCTGTTTTTT	CASSDNTGELFF